The 32 T cell receptor beta chains in this list originate from one sample, sequenced in a study of cytomegalovirus exposure and HLA in healthy donors. Both 60 Vbeta primers and 13 Jbeta primers went into the PCR. Clones were sequenced by immunoSEQ multiplex PCR, and TCRdb holds only the in-frame ones, with some missing. The sample lists roughly 160,000 clones; roughly three quarters were seen once. Sample: PBMCs. The receptors here all came from a man aged 55 to 70 in good health and CMV-seronegative.

The chain joins TRBV28 to TRBJ2-7, with D possibly TRBD1 on 6 matching bases. The V end lost 11 bases, the J end lost 2 bases, and 16 bases lay between the germline ends. This CDR3 contains 13 residues. Germline values: CDR1 MDHEN, CDR2 SYDVKM. CDR3 residues: CAAEHRVTYEQYF. DNA of the CDR3: TGTGCCGCAGAGCACAGGGTTACCTACGAGCAGTACTTC.

The chain employs TRBV6-1 and TRBJ1-5; D remains ambiguous. CDR3 length: 15 residues. CDR1 and CDR2 from the germline V gene are MNHNS and SASEGT. Between the trimmed V and J ends, which lost 1 base and 4 bases, there was a span of 11 bases. The CDR3: CASSEVGGPNQPQHF. In nucleotides, the CDR3 is TGTGCCAGCAGTGAAGTGGGTGGGCCGAATCAGCCCCAGCATTTT.

The chain combines TRBV4-1 with TRBJ1-1; tentatively, D is TRBD1 (6 bases). Per the germline V gene, CDR1 is MGHRA and CDR2 is YSYEKL. V lost 5 bases and J 1 base, leaving 11 bases between the germline ends. This CDR3 contains 14 residues. CDR3 bases: TGCGCCAGCAGCTTGGACAGCCCGAACACTGAAGCTTTCTTT. It codes for CASSLDSPNTEAFF.

This clone was recorded only once. At one of its ends the junction is not consistent with the germline gene, which may arise from a read error. This chain connects TRBV7-9 to TRBJ2-7; D unresolved. The CDR3 has 13 amino acids. Per germline, CDR1 SEHNR and CDR2 FQNEAQ (reference sequence). The CDR3 nucleotides are TGTTCCAGCAGCTCCACGAGCTCCTACGAGCAGTACTTC. Encoded protein: CSSSSTSSYEQYF.

The V gene is TRBV9, the J gene TRBJ2-1; a possible D gene is TRBD1 (6 bases). V lost 4 bases, J lost 7 bases, and 18 bases lay in between. The CDR3 length is 15 residues. From germline, CDR1 is SGDLS and CDR2 YYNGEE. The CDR3: CASSLWGHAFNEQFF. In nucleotides, the CDR3 is TGTGCCAGCAGCTTGTGGGGACATGCTTTTAATGAGCAGTTCTTC.

The chain joins TRBV27 to TRBJ1-4; TRBD1 is a possible D gene (5 bases). This CDR3 has 18 residues. Germline loops: CDR1 MNHEY, CDR2 SMNVEV (reference sequence). The V and J ends lost 0 bases and 8 bases respectively, with 22 bases between them. CDR3 nucleotide sequence: TGTGCCAGCAGTTTATCCATACTCAGGGCGGGGGAAGAGGAAAAACTGTTTTTT. Protein: CASSLSILRAGEEEKLFF.

This chain joins TRBV7-2 and TRBJ1-2; D is unclear. V was trimmed by 5 bases and J by 5 bases, leaving 18 bases between them. The CDR3 sequence is 15 residues long. The germline CDR1 and CDR2 sequences are SGHTA and FQGNSA. CDR3 nucleotides: TGTGCCAGCAGCCCCACCCCCAGCGTCGGGTATGGCTACACCTTC. Its protein product is CASSPTPSVGYGYTF. Supplemented by reference TRBV7-2 and TRBJ1-2, the full variable domain reads GAGVSQSPSNKVTEKGKDVELRCDPISGHTALYWYRQSLGQGLEFLIYFQGNSAPDKSGLPSDRFSAERTGGSVSTLTIQRTQQEDSAVYLCASSPTPSVGYGYTFGSGTRLTVV.

The gene calls are TRBV7-9 and TRBJ2-7; D perhaps matches TRBD2 (5 bases). Germline assignment: CDR1 SEHNR and CDR2 FQNEAQ (reference sequence). This CDR3 is 15 amino acids long. V gave up 5 bases and J gave up 3 bases, with 17 bases separating them. CDR3 in amino acids: CASSPSPPGSYEQYF. The CDR3, as DNA: TGTGCCAGCAGCCCTAGTCCGCCGGGAAGCTACGAGCAGTACTTC.

This chain uses TRBV19 with TRBJ2-1; D might be TRBD1 (5 bases). Trimming left V 6 bases short and J 0 bases short, with 6 bases between. CDR3 length: 13 amino acids. Germline CDR1 is LNHDA and CDR2 is SQIVND (reference sequence). The CDR3 reads CASRDISYNEQFF. The CDR3 bases are TGTGCCAGTAGGGACATCTCCTACAATGAGCAGTTCTTC.

The chain links TRBV5-8 to TRBJ2-7; no definite D call. The CDR3 length is 14 residues. V lost 2 bases, J lost 0 bases, and 9 bases lay in between. Germline loops: CDR1 SGHTS, CDR2 YDEGEE. Here the CDR3 DNA reads TGTGCCAGCAGCTTCCGGGTAAGCTCCTACGAGCAGTACTTC. Amino acid sequence: CASSFRVSSYEQYF.

V is TRBV18 and J is TRBJ1-3, with TRBD1 matching over 7 bases. This CDR3 is built from 15 residues. The germline V gene encodes CDR1 KGHSH and CDR2 LQKENI. The V and J ends lost 5 bases and 2 bases, in that order; junction bases with no gene match: 6. In DNA form, the CDR3 reads TGTGCCAGCTCATTCGACAGGGACACTGGAAACACCATATATTTT. Translation: CASSFDRDTGNTIYF.

The J gene is TRBJ1-2, the V gene TRBV27, with a possible D match to TRBD1 (5 bases). This CDR3 region has 15 residues. V shed 3 bases and J shed 8 bases, with 19 bases lying between them. Germline loops: CDR1 MNHEY, CDR2 SMNVEV (reference sequence). The CDR3 loop is CASSFLGLSSYGYTF. The CDR3 DNA sequence: TGTGCCAGCAGTTTCCTGGGACTGAGTAGCTACGGCTACACCTTC.

The chain carries TRBV6-1 and TRBJ2-3; D may be TRBD1 (5 bases). Germline V gives CDR1 MNHNS, CDR2 SASEGT. The V end was cut by 2 bases, the J end by 3 bases, with 9 bases between. CDR3 length: 14 amino acids. CDR3 region: CASSELTVTDTQYF. In DNA, the CDR3 is TGTGCCAGCAGTGAATTGACAGTGACAGATACGCAGTATTTT.

This chain joins TRBV11-3 and TRBJ2-3; TRBD1 agrees at 10 bases. Germline V lookup: CDR1 SGHNT, CDR2 YENEEA. This CDR3 contains 16 residues. Trimming took 3 bases from V and 5 from J; bases not matched to a gene: 8. The CDR3 spells CASSFGTGESEDTQYF. The CDR3 DNA sequence: TGTGCCAGCAGCTTTGGGACAGGGGAGTCAGAAGATACGCAGTATTTT.

This sequence joins TRBV14 and TRBJ2-2, with D tentatively TRBD1 (5 bases). This CDR3 is built from 15 residues. V lost 7 bases to trimming and J lost 1 base, with 13 bases between them. Germline-derived CDR1 and CDR2 are SGHDN and FVKESK. The CDR3 sequence is CASIGQDKNTGELFF. CDR3 DNA sequence: TGTGCCAGCATAGGGCAGGACAAGAACACCGGGGAGCTGTTTTTT.

The rearrangement links TRBV6-6 to TRBJ2-5; D remains unclear. Near its end, the DNA agrees better with TRBJ2-7, so the J call may be wrong. CDR3 size: 13 residues. The germline V gene encodes CDR1 MNHNY and CDR2 SVGAGI (reference sequence). CDR3: CASSSKAPYEQYF. As DNA, the CDR3 is TGTGCCAGCAGTTCCAAAGCCCCCTACGAGCAGTACTTC.

This clone was seen a handful of times. The V call is TRBV6-5, the J call TRBJ2-7; 10 nucleotides line up with TRBD1. V shed 4 bases and J 2 bases; nucleotides not matched to a gene: 2. CDR1 is MNHEY and CDR2 is SVGAGI in the germline V gene. The length of the CDR3 is 14 residues. CDR3 coding DNA: TGTGCCAGCAGTTTGGACAGGGGGGCCTACGAGCAGTACTTC. It codes for CASSLDRGAYEQYF.

This clone was counted a few times. The chain combines TRBV6-1 with TRBJ2-5; 11 positions agree with TRBD2. The CDR3 contains 15 residues. Germline CDR1 and CDR2: MNHNS and SASEGT. V lost 6 bases, J lost 4 bases, and 7 bases stayed unmatched. CDR3: CASSWGTSGPETQYF. CDR3 DNA: TGTGCCAGCAGCTGGGGGACTAGCGGACCAGAGACCCAGTACTTC.

The chain uses TRBV4-3 and TRBJ2-1; possibly TRBD2 for D (6 bases). CDR1 and CDR2 from the germline V gene are LGHNA and YSLEER. This CDR3 spans 16 amino acids. Trimming took 0 bases from V and 12 from J, leaving 21 bases between them. The DNA of the CDR3 is TGCGCCAGCAGCCAAGATCGGGCTGGCGGGGCCGGGCGGCAGTTCTTC. This translates into CASSQDRAGGAGRQFF.

J is TRBJ2-7 and V is TRBV27; tentatively, D is TRBD2 (7 bases). Germline CDR1 and CDR2: MNHEY and SMNVEV (reference sequence). The CDR3 length is 17 residues. Between the trimmed V and J ends, which lost 3 bases and 2 bases, there was a span of 20 bases. CDR3 loop: CASSFGTGGGATYEQYF. The CDR3 region has the DNA TGTGCCAGCAGTTTCGGTACAGGAGGGGGGGCAACCTACGAGCAGTACTTC.

This clone was observed a few times. The chain is built from TRBV6-1 and TRBJ2-7, with 10 bases that match TRBD1. Germline V gives CDR1 MNHNS, CDR2 SASEGT. The CDR3 extends over 14 amino acids. After removal of 6 bases from V and 6 bases from J, the junction contained 8 bases not matched to a gene. CDR3 in DNA: TGTGCCAGCAGCGCCGGGACAGGGGCCGCCGAGCAGTACTTC. Residues: CASSAGTGAAEQYF.

The chain recombines TRBV19 with TRBJ1-1, with no clear D. Trimming cost V 5 bases and J 7 bases, with 14 bases left between them. The CDR3 has 13 amino acids. CDR1 and CDR2 (germline): LNHDA, SQIVND (reference sequence). CDR3 bases: TGTGCCAGTAGTTCCTCATCAGGCTTTGAAGCTTTCTTT. Translated, it gives CASSSSSGFEAFF.

This clone was seen a single time. The chain employs TRBV19 and TRBJ2-7; 7 bases agree with TRBD2. J was trimmed by 4 bases and V by 6 bases; bases with no gene match: 6. Per the germline V gene, CDR1 is LNHDA and CDR2 is SQIVND (reference sequence). The CDR3 spans 13 residues. The CDR3: CASSAGVYYEQYF. The CDR3 nucleotides are TGTGCCAGTAGCGCGGGAGTCTATTACGAGCAGTACTTC.

The V gene is TRBV2, the J gene TRBJ2-7; D is possibly TRBD1 (5 bases). V shed 3 bases and J shed 7 bases, with 16 bases lying between them. Per the germline V gene, CDR1 is SNHLY and CDR2 is FYNNEI. The CDR3 has 14 residues. CDR3 sequence reads: CASSEVGIAGEQYF. The CDR3 DNA reads TGTGCCAGCAGTGAGGTGGGAATTGCAGGGGAGCAGTACTTC.

A single count supports this clone. The rearrangement links TRBV7-2 to TRBJ1-3, with D possibly TRBD1 on 6 matching bases. This CDR3 has 15 residues. V lost 4 bases to trimming and J lost 2 bases, with 12 bases between them. The V gene's germline CDR1 is SGHTA and CDR2 FQGNSA. The CDR3 spells CASSSATGAGNTIYF. In DNA, the CDR3 is TGTGCCAGCAGCTCAGCGACAGGAGCTGGAAACACCATATATTTT.

V is TRBV7-2 and J is TRBJ1-5; D possibly corresponds to TRBD1 (6 bases). The germline V gene encodes CDR1 SGHTA and CDR2 FQGNSA. Trimming removed 1 base from V and 4 bases from J, with 11 bases in between. The CDR3 totals 15 residues. Here the CDR3 reads CASSLDRDKNQPQHF. DNA for the CDR3: TGTGCCAGCAGCTTAGACCGGGACAAAAATCAGCCCCAGCATTTT.

The chain joins TRBV25-1 to TRBJ1-4, with D maybe TRBD1 (5 bases). V shed 3 bases and J shed 7 bases, with 12 bases lying between them. Germline V gene sequence: CDR1 MGHDK, CDR2 SYGVNS. The length of the CDR3 is 14 residues. Here the CDR3 reads CASSDGRGGEKLFF. In DNA, the CDR3 is TGTGCCAGCAGTGACGGCCGGGGGGGTGAAAAACTGTTTTTT.

This clone was counted between two and nine times. V is TRBV21-1 and J is TRBJ2-2; the table calls TRBD2, which could not be checked here. TRBV21-1 is designated a pseudogene. The CDR3 covers 15 residues. The CDR3 loop is CASPSGGANTGELFF. CDR3 DNA sequence: TGTGCCAGTCCTTCGGGGGGGGCGAACACCGGGGAGCTGTTTTTT.

This rearrangement joins TRBV7-2 to TRBJ2-1, with 11 bases lining up with TRBD2. CDR1 is SGHTA, CDR2 FQGNSA, per germline. This CDR3 is built from 19 residues. Trimming at V came to 2 bases and at J to 0 bases, leaving 9 bases not matched to a gene. The CDR3 is CASSLRLLAGGISYNEQFF. The CDR3 DNA is TGTGCCAGCAGCTTAAGATTGCTAGCGGGGGGCATCTCCTACAATGAGCAGTTCTTC.

The chain employs TRBV7-6 and TRBJ2-1, with TRBD2 matching over 9 bases. CDR1 is SGHVS and CDR2 is FNYEAQ in the germline V gene. This CDR3 is built from 17 residues. Unmatched junction bases numbered 6, after V lost 1 base and J lost 2 bases. The CDR3 region is CASSLGLRTSAYNEQFF. As DNA, the CDR3 is TGTGCCAGCAGCTTAGGTCTCCGGACTAGCGCCTACAATGAGCAGTTCTTC.

This clone has more than one count but fewer than ten. The chain employs TRBV13 and TRBJ2-7; tentative D call: TRBD1 (5 bases). V lost 8 bases and J 0 bases, leaving 11 bases between the germline ends. Germline V CDR1 and CDR2: PRHDT, FYEKMQ (reference sequence). The CDR3 extends over 13 amino acids. CDR3 in DNA: TGTGCCAGCCAGGGCAGGCCCTCCTACGAGCAGTACTTC. Protein: CASQGRPSYEQYF.

The J gene is TRBJ2-3, the V gene TRBV10-3; 14 bases are shared with TRBD2. Germline loops: CDR1 ENHRY, CDR2 SYGVKD. This CDR3 comprises 15 residues. The junction had 7 bases not matched to a gene; V was cut back by 7 bases and J by 7 bases. As DNA, the CDR3 is TGTGCCATCACTCCGACTAGCGGGGGGGGAAATACGCAGTATTTT. It specifies CAITPTSGGGNTQYF.